The 23 T cell receptor beta chains below come from one sample, sequenced in a study of Ad26.COV2.S vaccination and SARS-CoV-2 variants. The treatment denotes: around 19 received Ad26.COV2.S at low or high dose, single or two shots; roughly five received placebo; per-sample allocation not given. Sample collection was performed on day 63 after the first vaccine or placebo injection. The table came from immunoSEQ multiplex PCR; TCRdb's copy has only in-frame clones and leaves some out. The sample contains around 310,000 clones, 75% to 90% of which appear only once. Specimen: peripheral blood, collected in a trial of Ad26.COV2.S vaccine versus placebo. These TCRs come from a person between 18 and 60 years old who received the Ad26.COV2.S COVID-19 vaccine or a placebo.

The J gene is TRBJ2-3, the V gene TRBV4-1; D unclear. Germline-derived CDR1 and CDR2 are MGHRA and YSYEKL. This CDR3 contains 12 residues. Between the trimmed V and J ends, which lost 3 bases and 5 bases, there was a span of 6 bases. The CDR3 loop is CASSHTRDTQYF. The CDR3 DNA sequence: TGCGCCAGCAGCCACACCCGAGATACGCAGTATTTT.

The chain is built from TRBV9 and TRBJ1-1, with TRBD1 as a possible D gene (5 bases). Germline V lookup: CDR1 SGDLS, CDR2 YYNGEE. This CDR3 has 13 amino acids. Trimming cost V 1 base and J 5 bases, with 9 bases left between them. Here the CDR3 DNA reads TGTGCCAGCAGCGTATTGGGGGTTACTGAAGCTTTCTTT. Translation: CASSVLGVTEAFF.

The chain uses TRBV13 and TRBJ2-1, with D unresolved. Per germline, CDR1 PRHDT and CDR2 FYEKMQ (reference sequence). The CDR3 has 11 amino acids. V was cut by 2 bases and J by 10 bases, with 6 bases left in between. CDR3 nucleotides: TGTGCCAGCAGCTTAATCTCCGAGCAGTTCTTC. Residues: CASSLISEQFF.

The table lists this clone with a few counts. The chain employs TRBV7-2 and TRBJ2-1; D not certain. V dropped 6 bases and J dropped 6 bases, with 9 bases sitting between them. The length of the CDR3 is 12 residues. The germline V gene has CDR1 SGHTA and CDR2 FQGNSA. For the CDR3, the DNA is TGTGCCAGCAGTGATCCGATCAATGAGCAGTTCTTC. Amino acids: CASSDPINEQFF.

This clone was observed a single time. V usage is TRBV4-1 and J usage is TRBJ2-1; 9 bases align to TRBD2. Germline V gene lookup returns CDR1 MGHRA and CDR2 YSYEKL. The V gene end was trimmed by 7 bases and the J gene end by 7 bases; junction bases not matched to a gene: 8. This CDR3 region has 14 residues. The CDR3 region is CASKGSGGRNEQFF. The CDR3 DNA reads TGCGCCAGCAAGGGGAGCGGGGGGCGAAATGAGCAGTTCTTC.

As regards this clone: The sample carries other DNA sequences with the same CDR3. The rearrangement joins TRBV18 to TRBJ2-3; D is unclear. Germline V gives CDR1 KGHSH, CDR2 LQKENI. The CDR3 length is 13 residues. With 1 base removed from V and 1 base from J, the gap between germline ends came to 3 bases. The CDR3 reads CASSPRGTDTQYF. The CDR3 coding sequence is TGTGCCAGCTCACCACGCGGCACAGATACGCAGTATTTT.

This sequence joins TRBV9 and TRBJ1-4; TRBD1 matches 8 bases. Germline-derived CDR1 and CDR2 are SGDLS and YYNGEE. J gave up 7 bases and V 2 bases, and 7 bases lay outside the gene matches. The CDR3 length is 15 residues. The DNA for the CDR3 is TGTGCCAGCAGCGTCCGGACAGGGACGGGTGAAAAACTGTTTTTT. This translates into CASSVRTGTGEKLFF.

The chain combines TRBV7-2 with TRBJ2-7; a possible D gene is TRBD1 (6 bases). With 3 bases removed from V and 5 bases from J, the gap between germline ends came to 20 bases. Germline CDR1 and CDR2: SGHTA and FQGNSA. This CDR3 comprises 16 residues. Written as DNA, the CDR3 is TGTGCCAGCAGCTTCCGCCAGCACAGGGTTTGGGACGAGCAGTACTTC. Translated: CASSFRQHRVWDEQYF.

The chain carries TRBV7-9 and TRBJ2-2; TRBD1 matches 12 bases. Germline V lookup: CDR1 SEHNR, CDR2 FQNEAQ (reference sequence). The CDR3 has 18 residues. The junction had 10 bases not matched to a gene; V was cut back by 5 bases and J by 3 bases. The CDR3 sequence is CASSPAGTGGWYTGELFF. CDR3 bases: TGTGCCAGCAGCCCCGCCGGGACAGGGGGCTGGTACACCGGGGAGCTGTTTTTT.

The chain links TRBV2 to TRBJ2-6, with TRBD1 identical over 11 bases. Germline V gives CDR1 SNHLY, CDR2 FYNNEI. J lost 4 bases, V lost 1 base, and 6 bases had no gene match. The CDR3 totals 18 residues. The CDR3 nucleotides read TGTGCCAGCAGTGAAGGCGGGACAGGGGGGTCCGGGGCCAACGTCCTGACTTTC. Its translation is CASSEGGTGGSGANVLTF.

This chain joins TRBV5-1 and TRBJ1-3, with D unresolved. V shed 4 bases and J shed 0 bases, with 8 bases lying between them. CDR1 and CDR2 from the germline V gene are SGHRS and YFSETQ. The CDR3 extends over 14 amino acids. This CDR3 reads CASSEGPSGNTIYF. The DNA of the CDR3 is TGCGCCAGCAGCGAAGGCCCCTCTGGAAACACCATATATTTT.

The chain carries TRBV9 and TRBJ2-2; a weak D match, TRBD2 (6 bases). The CDR3 is 13 amino acids. CDR1 SGDLS and CDR2 YYNGEE come from the germline V gene. Trimming took off 7 bases at V and 5 bases at J, with 12 bases between the two ends. CDR3 protein: CASALAVTGELFF. DNA for the CDR3: TGTGCCAGCGCCTTAGCGGTTACCGGGGAGCTGTTTTTT.

This chain links TRBV4-1 with TRBJ1-1, with D unresolved. This CDR3 is built from 15 residues. Per the germline V gene, CDR1 is MGHRA and CDR2 is YSYEKL. Trimming stripped 0 bases from V and 5 bases from J, with 13 bases between. As DNA, the CDR3 is TGCGCCAGCAGCCAAGATGCCCAAACGAGGACTGAAGCTTTCTTT. Its translation: CASSQDAQTRTEAFF.

The table lists this clone with a few counts. The rearrangement links TRBV10-3 to TRBJ1-3; TRBD1 is a possible D gene (5 bases). This CDR3 spans 15 amino acids. Germline V gene data show CDR1 as ENHRY and CDR2 as SYGVKD. V lost 0 bases and J 4 bases, leaving 10 bases between the germline ends. CDR3: CAISESSGLGNTIYF. Here the CDR3 DNA reads TGTGCCATCAGTGAGTCTTCAGGGTTAGGAAACACCATATATTTT.

This chain connects TRBV11-2 to TRBJ1-4; tentative D call: TRBD1 (5 bases). The CDR3 totals 15 residues. V was cut by 7 bases and J by 7 bases, with 19 bases left in between. Germline CDR1 and CDR2: SGHAT and FQNNGV. CDR3 sequence: CASTSQRGLGEKLFF. CDR3 nucleotides: TGTGCCAGCACCTCTCAGCGGGGGTTAGGTGAAAAACTGTTTTTT.

The chain employs TRBV9 and TRBJ2-6; no definite D call. In germline, CDR1 is SGDLS, CDR2 YYNGEE. V lost 4 bases to trimming and J lost 0 bases, with 5 bases between them. The CDR3 sequence is 14 residues long. This chain's CDR3 is CASSSRSGANVLTF. In nucleotides, the CDR3 is TGTGCCAGCAGCTCCCGCTCTGGGGCCAACGTCCTGACTTTC.

This rearrangement joins TRBV11-3 to TRBJ2-2; the D gene could be TRBD1 or TRBD2 (5 bases each). There are 13 residues in the CDR3. The ends were cut back, 3 bases at V and 6 bases at J, with 8 bases in the middle. The germline CDR1 and CDR2 sequences are SGHNT and YENEEA. The CDR3 loop is CASSFEGSGELFF. CDR3 in DNA: TGTGCCAGCAGCTTTGAGGGGTCCGGGGAGCTGTTTTTT.

V is TRBV3-1 (or the pseudogene TRBV3-2) and J is TRBJ2-5; 8 positions agree with TRBD2. The CDR3 is 14 amino acids. The J segment lost 3 bases and the V segment lost 4 bases, leaving 4 bases of the junction unmatched. Germline V gives CDR1 LGHDT, CDR2 YNNKEL (reference sequence). CDR3 in DNA: TGTGCCAGCAGCCCATATAGCGGGAAAGAGACCCAGTACTTC. As protein: CASSPYSGKETQYF.

CDR3 amino acids: CASSPTIGLNEKLFF. The DNA for the CDR3 is TGTGCCAGCAGCCCGACTATAGGGTTGAATGAAAAACTGTTTTTT. The chain couples TRBV3-1 (or the pseudogene TRBV3-2) to TRBJ1-4; no firm D call. Per germline, CDR1 LGHDT and CDR2 YNNKEL (reference sequence). V was clipped by 4 bases and J by 5 bases, with 14 bases between them. This CDR3 comprises 15 residues.

There are a few counts of this clone. This chain uses TRBV18 with TRBJ2-2; TRBD1 aligns across 8 bases. Trimming cost V 3 bases and J 4 bases; bases outside gene matches: 7. CDR1 KGHSH and CDR2 LQKENI come from the germline V gene. The length of the CDR3 is 16 residues. In DNA form, the CDR3 reads TGTGCCAGCTCACCGGTCGGACAGGGAGGCACCGGGGAGCTGTTTTTT. It yields the protein CASSPVGQGGTGELFF.

V usage is TRBV28 and J usage is TRBJ1-1, with D possibly being TRBD1 (6 bases). CDR1 is MDHEN and CDR2 is SYDVKM in the germline V gene. Trimming took off 7 bases at V and 2 bases at J, with 20 bases between the two ends. The CDR3 sequence is 16 residues long. The CDR3 bases are TGTGCCAGCACCCCGGGGGCGGGTGGGGGAAACACTGAAGCTTTCTTT. Residues: CASTPGAGGGNTEAFF.

This chain links TRBV10-3 with TRBJ1-1, with D possibly being TRBD1 (5 bases). V was clipped by 5 bases and J by 1 base, with 5 bases between them. The CDR3 totals 12 residues. The germline CDR1 and CDR2 sequences are ENHRY and SYGVKD. In DNA form, the CDR3 reads TGTGCCATCAGTACAGGGAACACTGAAGCTTTCTTT. Translated: CAISTGNTEAFF.

V and J are TRBV18 and TRBJ2-1; D is unresolved. The germline V and J ends were trimmed by 2 bases and 6 bases, with 17 bases remaining between them. CDR1 is KGHSH and CDR2 is LQKENI in the germline V gene. The CDR3 is 16 residues long. The CDR3 loop reads CASSPTLAGLVNEQFF. In nucleotides, the CDR3 is TGTGCCAGCTCACCAACCCTCGCAGGCCTGGTCAATGAGCAGTTCTTC.